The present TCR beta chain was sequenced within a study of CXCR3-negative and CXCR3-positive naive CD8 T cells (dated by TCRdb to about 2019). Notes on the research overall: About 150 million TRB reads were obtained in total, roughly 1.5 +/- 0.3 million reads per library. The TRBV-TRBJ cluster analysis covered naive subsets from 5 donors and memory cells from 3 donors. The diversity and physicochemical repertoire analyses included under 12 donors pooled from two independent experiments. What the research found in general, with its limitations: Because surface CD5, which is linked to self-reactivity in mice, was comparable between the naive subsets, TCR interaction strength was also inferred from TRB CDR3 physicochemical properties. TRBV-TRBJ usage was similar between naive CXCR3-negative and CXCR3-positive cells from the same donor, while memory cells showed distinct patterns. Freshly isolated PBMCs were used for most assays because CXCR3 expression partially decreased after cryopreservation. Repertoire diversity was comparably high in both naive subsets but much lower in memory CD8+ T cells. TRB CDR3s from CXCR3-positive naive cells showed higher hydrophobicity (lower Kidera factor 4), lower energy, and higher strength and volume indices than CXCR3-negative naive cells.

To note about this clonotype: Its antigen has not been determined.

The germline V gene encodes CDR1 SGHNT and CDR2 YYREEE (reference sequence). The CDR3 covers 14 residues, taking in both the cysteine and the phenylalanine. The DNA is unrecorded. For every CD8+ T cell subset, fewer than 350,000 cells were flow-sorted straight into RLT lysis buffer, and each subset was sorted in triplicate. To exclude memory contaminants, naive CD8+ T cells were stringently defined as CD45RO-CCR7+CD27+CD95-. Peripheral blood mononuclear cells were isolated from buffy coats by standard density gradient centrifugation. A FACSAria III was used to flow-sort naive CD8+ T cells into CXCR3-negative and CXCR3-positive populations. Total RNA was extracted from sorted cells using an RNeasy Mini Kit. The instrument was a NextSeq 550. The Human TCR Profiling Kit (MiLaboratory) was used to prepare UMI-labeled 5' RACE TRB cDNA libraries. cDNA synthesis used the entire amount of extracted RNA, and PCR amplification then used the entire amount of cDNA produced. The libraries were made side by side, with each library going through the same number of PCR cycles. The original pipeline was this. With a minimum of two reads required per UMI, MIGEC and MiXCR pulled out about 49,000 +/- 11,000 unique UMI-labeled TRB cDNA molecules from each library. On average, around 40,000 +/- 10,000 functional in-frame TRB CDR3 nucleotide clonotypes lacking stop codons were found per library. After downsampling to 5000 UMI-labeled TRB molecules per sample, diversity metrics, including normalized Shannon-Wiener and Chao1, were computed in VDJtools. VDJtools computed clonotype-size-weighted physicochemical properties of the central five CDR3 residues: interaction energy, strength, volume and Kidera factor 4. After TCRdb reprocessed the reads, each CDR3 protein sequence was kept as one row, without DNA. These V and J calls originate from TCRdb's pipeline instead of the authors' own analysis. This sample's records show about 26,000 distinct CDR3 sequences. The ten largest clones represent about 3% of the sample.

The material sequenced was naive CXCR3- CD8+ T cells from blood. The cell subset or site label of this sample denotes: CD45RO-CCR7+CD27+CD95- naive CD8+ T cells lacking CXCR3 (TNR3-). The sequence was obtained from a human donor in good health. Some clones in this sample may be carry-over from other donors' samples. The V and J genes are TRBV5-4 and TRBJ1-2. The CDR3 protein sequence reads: CASSLEGGNYGYTF.